The clone carrying this T cell receptor (beta chain) was found many times. TCRdb passed the RT-PCR reads through MiXCR, listing each CDR3 protein once. This table holds about 680,000 distinct CDR3 sequences, 12% to 15% found once. The CDR3 has 16 amino acids. The junction had 6 bases not matched to a gene; V was cut back by 1 base and J by 4 bases. Germline CDR1 reads SGHTA; CDR2 reads FQGNSA. Sequencing used memory CD4+ T cells from blood. This sequence joins TRBV7-2 and TRBJ1-3, with TRBD1 matching over 8 bases. The TCR originated in a female donor in good health, serving as a healthy control. CDR3 protein: CASSLGQGTFGNTIYF. CDR3 coding DNA: TGTGCCAGCAGCTTAGGACAGGGGACATTCGGAAACACCATATATTTT.